These 21 T cell receptor beta chains were sequenced from one sample in a study of blood T cell repertoires in COVID-19. Generated by immunoSEQ multiplex PCR, the TCRdb table keeps only in-frame clones and is missing some. The sample shows 210,000 or so clones, 81% of them seen only once. The sequenced sample consisted of PBMCs or T cells enriched from blood (not recorded which). Source of these receptors: a woman between 50 and 59 years old with acute COVID-19.

This clone was detected a few times. The V and J genes are TRBV25-1 and TRBJ1-5; tentative D call: TRBD1 (5 bases). V was cut by 8 bases and J by 12 bases, with 17 bases left in between. Germline loops: CDR1 MGHDK, CDR2 SYGVNS. The CDR3 spans 12 residues. The CDR3 here is CASSGAGSHQHF. The CDR3, as DNA: TGTGCCAGCTCTGGGGCAGGGTCCCACCAGCATTTT.

The chain recombines TRBV27 with TRBJ2-7; 10 nucleotides agree with TRBD2. V lost 10 bases to trimming and J lost 6 bases; unmatched junction nucleotides: 21. The CDR3 spans 17 residues. Germline CDR1 is MNHEY and CDR2 is SMNVEV (reference sequence). CDR3 sequence reads: CAIPSGGALTRASEQYF. CDR3 DNA sequence: TGTGCCATCCCTAGCGGGGGCGCCCTCACTCGGGCCTCCGAGCAGTACTTC.

On this clone: An end of the junction differs from the germline gene, which may be a read error. The chain combines TRBV7-3 with TRBJ2-2; 10 bases align to TRBD2. Germline CDR1 is SGHTA and CDR2 is FQGTGA. The CDR3 loop spans 16 amino acids. The CDR3 loop is CASSIGLAENTRELFF. CDR3 coding DNA: TGTGCCAGCAGCATTGGACTAGCGGAGAACACCAGGGAGCTGTTTTTT.

The chain has TRBV4-1 and TRBJ1-2; 7 bases map to TRBD1. Looked up from germline, CDR1 is MGHRA and CDR2 is YSYEKL. The CDR3 has 15 amino acids. The V gene end was trimmed by 1 base and the J gene end by 2 bases; junction bases not matched to a gene: 4. This CDR3 is CASSQAGTVNYGYTF. CDR3 in DNA: TGCGCCAGCAGCCAAGCCGGGACAGTGAACTATGGCTACACCTTC.

The genes are TRBV29-1 and TRBJ1-5; D perhaps matches TRBD1 (5 bases). CDR3 size: 13 residues. V lost 4 bases, J lost 3 bases, and 10 bases lay in between. Germline V gives CDR1 SQVTM, CDR2 ANQGSEA. CDR3 sequence: CSVVGGVNQPQHF. The DNA for the CDR3 is TGCAGCGTTGTGGGAGGGGTCAATCAGCCCCAGCATTTT.

The V and J genes are TRBV7-2 and TRBJ2-7; the D gene is possibly TRBD1 (5 bases). This CDR3 has 13 residues. Trimming shortened V by 4 bases and J by 5 bases, and 12 bases separated the two germline ends. The V gene's germline CDR1 is SGHTA and CDR2 FQGNSA. The chain's CDR3 is CASSYWGPNEQYF. In DNA, the CDR3 is TGTGCCAGCAGCTATTGGGGCCCCAACGAGCAGTACTTC.

This clone was counted between two and nine times. The J gene is TRBJ1-3, the V gene TRBV18; no reliable D call. Trimming stripped 3 bases from V and 4 bases from J, with 10 bases between. The CDR3 consists of 14 residues. Germline V gene data show CDR1 as KGHSH and CDR2 as LQKENI. Here the CDR3 DNA reads TGTGCCAGCTCACCTTACGGGAAGGGAAACACCATATATTTT. As protein: CASSPYGKGNTIYF.

This chain joins TRBV30 and TRBJ1-2, with D possibly being TRBD1 (5 bases). Trimming left V 4 bases short and J 4 bases short, with 13 bases between. Germline V gives CDR1 GTSNPN, CDR2 SVGIG (reference sequence). The CDR3 has 13 residues. Written as DNA, the CDR3 is TGTGCCTGGATCCAGGGAACCGGCTATGGCTACACCTTC. This sequence encodes CAWIQGTGYGYTF.

This chain links TRBV7-9 with TRBJ2-7, with 10 bases fitting TRBD1. The CDR3 has 14 residues. With 5 bases clipped from V and 4 bases from J, the junction kept 5 bases outside the gene matches. Germline assignment: CDR1 SEHNR and CDR2 FQNEAQ (reference sequence). In DNA form, the CDR3 reads TGTGCCAGCAGCCCGGACAGGGGGAGGTACGAGCAGTACTTC. It yields the protein CASSPDRGRYEQYF.

J is TRBJ2-7 and V is TRBV11-2; 7 bases are a match to TRBD2. From germline, CDR1 is SGHAT and CDR2 FQNNGV. This CDR3 comprises 16 residues. The V gene end was trimmed by 2 bases and the J gene end by 3 bases; junction bases not matched to a gene: 10. As DNA, the CDR3 is TGTGCCAGCAGCTTAAAGCGGGACGTCGATCTCTACGAGCAGTACTTC. Its protein is CASSLKRDVDLYEQYF.

The chain links TRBV5-1 to TRBJ1-4; 9 bases fit TRBD1. Germline V gene sequence: CDR1 SGHRS, CDR2 YFSETQ. This CDR3 comprises 15 residues. Losses at the gene ends were 0 bases for V and 5 bases for J; bases not matched to a gene: 2. The CDR3 DNA is TGCGCCAGCAGCTTGGGGACAGGGGAAAATGAAAAACTGTTTTTT. Its translation: CASSLGTGENEKLFF. The whole variable domain, filled in from reference TRBV5-1 and TRBJ1-4, reads KAGVTQTPRYLIKTRGQQVTLSCSPISGHRSVSWYQQTPGQGLQFLFEYFSETQRNKGNFPGRFSGRQFSNSRSEMNVSTLELGDSALYLCASSLGTGENEKLFFGSGTQLSVL.

This clone came up a few times. V usage is TRBV24-1 and J usage is TRBJ2-3; no definite D call. Trimming removed 2 bases from V and 2 bases from J, with 4 bases in between. This CDR3 spans 13 amino acids. Germline V CDR1 and CDR2: KGHDR, SFDVKD. The CDR3, as DNA: TGTGCCACCAGTGATTCGTACACAGATACGCAGTATTTT. Its protein is CATSDSYTDTQYF.

V usage is TRBV5-1 and J usage is TRBJ2-1, with D perhaps TRBD2 (6 bases). Per the germline V gene, CDR1 is SGHRS and CDR2 is YFSETQ. This CDR3 comprises 13 residues. Trimming shortened V by 4 bases and J by 3 bases, and 8 bases separated the two germline ends. In DNA form, the CDR3 reads TGCGCCAGCAGCGTCGGGAGCTACAATGAGCAGTTCTTC. Its protein is CASSVGSYNEQFF.

This clone was seen more than once but under ten times. This chain joins TRBV27 and TRBJ2-2; no definite D call. The CDR3 has 14 amino acids. CDR1 and CDR2 (germline): MNHEY, SMNVEV (reference sequence). The V gene lost 3 bases and the J gene lost 2 bases, with 7 bases spanning the gap. The CDR3 is CASSLRRNTGELFF. The CDR3 bases are TGTGCCAGCAGTTTGCGTAGAAACACCGGGGAGCTGTTTTTT.

CDR3 in DNA: TGTGCCAGCATGACCCGGGTCGGGAACTCCTATGGCTACACCTTC. As protein: CASMTRVGNSYGYTF. V gene TRBV28 combines with J gene TRBJ1-2, with D hard to call. This CDR3 contains 15 residues. Germline CDR1 is MDHEN and CDR2 is SYDVKM. Trimming stripped 7 bases from V and 4 bases from J, with 19 bases between.

Here the CDR3 reads CARPRGSLSYEQYF. The CDR3 DNA reads TGCGCCCGCCCCCGGGGTTCACTGTCCTACGAGCAGTACTTC. The chain recombines TRBV10-1 with TRBJ2-7; tentatively, D is TRBD2 (5 bases). Germline loops: CDR1 WNHNN, CDR2 SYGVQD (reference sequence). With 11 bases removed from V and 1 base from J, the gap between germline ends came to 18 bases. This CDR3 is built from 14 residues.

This sequence joins TRBV6-5 and TRBJ2-1; possible D gene TRBD2, 6 bases. Per the germline V gene, CDR1 is MNHEY and CDR2 is SVGAGI. This CDR3 region has 12 residues. Trimming cost V 5 bases and J 12 bases, with 14 bases left between them. Written as DNA, the CDR3 is TGTGCCAGCAGTACTCCGGGACTGGGGCAGTTCTTC. Amino acid sequence: CASSTPGLGQFF.

The CDR3 DNA reads TGTGCCAGCAGGCCTAGACAGGGTCCGGCGCACAATGAGCAGTTCTTC. This translates into CASRPRQGPAHNEQFF. The chain recombines TRBV3-1 (or the pseudogene TRBV3-2) with TRBJ2-1, with 7 bases identical to TRBD1. After removal of 6 bases from V and 5 bases from J, the junction contained 13 bases not matched to a gene. This CDR3 region has 16 residues. Per the germline V gene, CDR1 is LGHDT and CDR2 is YNNKEL (reference sequence).

The chain is built from TRBV3-1 (or the pseudogene TRBV3-2) and TRBJ2-3, with D uncertain. V was pared by 0 bases and J by 4 bases, with 17 bases between. CDR1 is LGHDT, CDR2 YNNKEL, per germline (reference sequence). The CDR3 spans 17 residues. The CDR3 protein is CASSQDASARSADTQYF. CDR3 in DNA: TGTGCCAGCAGCCAAGATGCAAGCGCCCGATCTGCAGATACGCAGTATTTT.

The rearrangement joins TRBV7-5 to TRBJ1-1. TRBV7-5 is an annotated pseudogene. This CDR3 region has 19 residues. DNA of the CDR3: TGTGCCAGAAGCCTATTACGCGGGGGTAGAGGGTTGGTTTGCACTGAAGCTTTCTTT. Amino acid sequence: CARSLLRGGRGLVCTEAFF.

This sequence joins TRBV18 and TRBJ2-5, with TRBD2 matching 9 bases. The CDR3 totals 14 residues. V lost 4 bases to trimming and J lost 4 bases; unmatched junction nucleotides: 4. CDR1 is KGHSH, CDR2 LQKENI, per germline. The DNA for the CDR3 is TGTGCCAGCTCACTAGCGGGAGTTGGAGAGACCCAGTACTTC. This encodes CASSLAGVGETQYF.